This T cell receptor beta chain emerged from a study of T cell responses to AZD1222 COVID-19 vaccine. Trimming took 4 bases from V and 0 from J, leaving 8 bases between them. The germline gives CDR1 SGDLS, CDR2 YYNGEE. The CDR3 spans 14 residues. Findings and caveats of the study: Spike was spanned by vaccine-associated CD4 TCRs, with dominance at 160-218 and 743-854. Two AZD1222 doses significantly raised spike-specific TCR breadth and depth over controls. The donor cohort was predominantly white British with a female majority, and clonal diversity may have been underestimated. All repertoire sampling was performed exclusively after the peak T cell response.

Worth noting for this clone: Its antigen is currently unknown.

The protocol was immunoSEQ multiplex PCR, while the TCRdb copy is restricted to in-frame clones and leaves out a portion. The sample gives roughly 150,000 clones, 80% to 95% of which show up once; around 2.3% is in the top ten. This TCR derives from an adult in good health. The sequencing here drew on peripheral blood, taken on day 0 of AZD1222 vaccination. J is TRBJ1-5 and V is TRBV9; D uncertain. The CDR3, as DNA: TGTGCCAGCAGCCCCGCTTATAGCAATCAGCCCCAGCATTTT. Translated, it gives CASSPAYSNQPQHF.